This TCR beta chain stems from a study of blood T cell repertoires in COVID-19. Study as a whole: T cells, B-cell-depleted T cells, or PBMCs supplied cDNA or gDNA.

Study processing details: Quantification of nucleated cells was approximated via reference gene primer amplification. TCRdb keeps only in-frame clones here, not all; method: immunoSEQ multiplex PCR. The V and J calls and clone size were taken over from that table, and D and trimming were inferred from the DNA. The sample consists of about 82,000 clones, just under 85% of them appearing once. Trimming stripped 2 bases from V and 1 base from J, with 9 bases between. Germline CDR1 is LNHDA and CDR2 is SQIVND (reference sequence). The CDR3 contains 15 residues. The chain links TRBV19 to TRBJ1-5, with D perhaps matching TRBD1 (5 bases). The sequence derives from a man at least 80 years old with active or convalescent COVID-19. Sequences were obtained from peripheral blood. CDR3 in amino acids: CASSISGMSNQPQHF. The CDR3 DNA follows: TGTGCCAGTAGTATATCAGGGATGAGCAATCAGCCCCAGCATTTT.